The sequence of this T cell receptor beta chain was determined in a study of identical twins. This clonotype was seen repeatedly, ten times or more. Via MiXCR, TCRdb re-called the 5' RACE reads, giving one row per CDR3 protein. This sample has roughly 710,000 distinct CDR3 sequences, with 6% to 6.5% found just once. The V and J ends lost 4 bases and 4 bases respectively, with 4 bases between them. The length of the CDR3 is 12 residues. In germline, CDR1 is ENHRY, CDR2 SYGVKD. This receptor was taken from a man aged 18 to 29 in good health. What was sequenced was naive T cells sorted from blood. This chain links TRBV10-3 with TRBJ2-2; D is uncertain. The CDR3 is CAISVGTGELFF. In DNA, the CDR3 is TGTGCCATCAGTGTTGGCACCGGGGAGCTGTTTTTT.